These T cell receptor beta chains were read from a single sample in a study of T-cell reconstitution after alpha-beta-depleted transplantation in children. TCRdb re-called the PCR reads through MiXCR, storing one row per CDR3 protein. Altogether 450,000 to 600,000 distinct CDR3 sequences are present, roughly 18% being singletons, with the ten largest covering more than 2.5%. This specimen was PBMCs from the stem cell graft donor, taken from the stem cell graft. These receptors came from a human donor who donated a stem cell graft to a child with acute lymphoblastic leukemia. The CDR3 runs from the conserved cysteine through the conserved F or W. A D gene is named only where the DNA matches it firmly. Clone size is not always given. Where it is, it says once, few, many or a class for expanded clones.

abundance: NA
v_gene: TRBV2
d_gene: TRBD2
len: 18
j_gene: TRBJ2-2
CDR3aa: CASSEGIAGELLTGELFF
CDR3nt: TGTGCCAGCAGTGAAGGGATAGCGGGAGAGCTGCTGACCGGGGAGCTGTTTTTT

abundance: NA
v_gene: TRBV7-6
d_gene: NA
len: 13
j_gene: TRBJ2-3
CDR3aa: CASSPRPTDTQYF
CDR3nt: TGTGCCAGCAGCCCCCGGCCCACAGATACGCAGTATTTT

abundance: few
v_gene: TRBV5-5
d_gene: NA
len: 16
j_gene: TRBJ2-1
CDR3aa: CASSLAEAGSYNEQFF
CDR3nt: TGTGCCAGCAGCTTGGCCGAGGCAGGGTCCTACAATGAGCAGTTCTTC

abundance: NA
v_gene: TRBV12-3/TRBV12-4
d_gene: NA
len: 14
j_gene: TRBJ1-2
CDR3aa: CASSSLTGYYGYTF
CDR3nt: TGTGCCAGCAGTTCCCTTACAGGGTACTATGGCTACACCTTC

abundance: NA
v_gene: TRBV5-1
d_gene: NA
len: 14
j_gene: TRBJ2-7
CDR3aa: CASSPVLRSYEQYF
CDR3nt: TGCGCCAGCAGCCCTGTTCTCCGTTCCTACGAGCAGTACTTC

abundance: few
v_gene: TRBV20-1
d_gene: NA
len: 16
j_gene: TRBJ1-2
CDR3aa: CSAIRTAGSFFYGYTF
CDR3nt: TGCAGTGCTATTCGGACGGCCGGAAGTTTCTTCTATGGCTACACCTTC

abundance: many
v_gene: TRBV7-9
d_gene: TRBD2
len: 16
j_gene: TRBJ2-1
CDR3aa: CASSPTRGGSYNEQFF
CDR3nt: TGTGCCAGCAGCCCCACCCGGGGGGGGTCCTACAATGAGCAGTTCTTC

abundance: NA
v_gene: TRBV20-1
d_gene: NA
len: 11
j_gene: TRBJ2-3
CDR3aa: CSARLPDTQYF
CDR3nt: TGCAGTGCCCGGCTCCCAGATACGCAGTATTTT

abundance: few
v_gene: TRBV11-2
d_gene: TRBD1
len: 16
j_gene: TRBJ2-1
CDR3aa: CASSLDDRGGYNEQFF
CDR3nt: TGTGCCAGCAGCTTAGACGACAGGGGCGGGTACAATGAGCAGTTCTTC

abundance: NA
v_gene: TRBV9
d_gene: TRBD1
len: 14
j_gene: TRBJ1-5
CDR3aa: CASSVDYRGQLQHF
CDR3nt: TGTGCCAGCAGCGTGGATTACAGGGGTCAGCTCCAGCATTTT

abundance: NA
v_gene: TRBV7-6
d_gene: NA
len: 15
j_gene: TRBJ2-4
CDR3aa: CASSGHQGAKNIQYF
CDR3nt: TGTGCCAGCAGCGGACATCAGGGGGCCAAAAACATTCAGTACTTC

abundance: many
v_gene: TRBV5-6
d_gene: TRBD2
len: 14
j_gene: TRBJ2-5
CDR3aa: CASSHYGGGETQYF
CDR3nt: TGTGCCAGCAGCCATTATGGGGGGGGAGAGACCCAGTACTTC

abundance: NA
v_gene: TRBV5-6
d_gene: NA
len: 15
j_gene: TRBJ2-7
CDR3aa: CASSPSGLPPYEQYF
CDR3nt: TGTGCCAGCAGCCCTTCCGGTCTTCCCCCCTACGAGCAGTACTTC

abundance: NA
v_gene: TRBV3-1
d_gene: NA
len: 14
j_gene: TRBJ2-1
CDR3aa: CASSQPGLYNEQFF
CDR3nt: TGTGCCAGCAGCCAGCCCGGTCTCTACAATGAGCAGTTCTTC

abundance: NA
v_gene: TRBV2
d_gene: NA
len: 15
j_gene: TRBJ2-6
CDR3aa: CASGGGLSGANVLTF
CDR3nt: TGTGCCAGCGGGGGGGGCCTTTCTGGGGCCAACGTCCTGACTTTC

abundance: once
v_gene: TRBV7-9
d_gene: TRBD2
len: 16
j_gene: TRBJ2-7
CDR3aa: CASSLVGAGDLYEQYF
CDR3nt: TGTGCCAGCAGCTTAGTCGGCGCGGGAGATCTCTACGAGCAGTACTTC

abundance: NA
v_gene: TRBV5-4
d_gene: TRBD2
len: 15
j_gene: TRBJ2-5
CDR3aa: CASSQISGDQETQYF
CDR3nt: TGTGCCAGCAGCCAAATCAGCGGGGACCAAGAGACCCAGTACTTC

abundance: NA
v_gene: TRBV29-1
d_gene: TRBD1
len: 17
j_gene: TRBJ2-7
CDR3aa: CSVALGQGALTRYEQYF
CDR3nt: TGCAGCGTTGCCCTAGGGCAGGGGGCCCTAACACGCTACGAGCAGTACTTC

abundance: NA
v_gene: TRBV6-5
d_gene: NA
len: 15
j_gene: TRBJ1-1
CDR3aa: CASSYSYWGRGEAFF
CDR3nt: TGTGCCAGCAGTTACTCGTATTGGGGGCGCGGTGAAGCTTTCTTT

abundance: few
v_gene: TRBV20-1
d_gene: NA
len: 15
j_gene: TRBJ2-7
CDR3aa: CSATASRGASYEQYF
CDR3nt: TGCAGTGCCACAGCCTCCAGGGGGGCATCCTACGAGCAGTACTTC

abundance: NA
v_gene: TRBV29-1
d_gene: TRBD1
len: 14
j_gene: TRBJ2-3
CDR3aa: CSVERTGVGDTQYF
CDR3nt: TGCAGCGTTGAACGGACAGGGGTCGGAGATACGCAGTATTTT

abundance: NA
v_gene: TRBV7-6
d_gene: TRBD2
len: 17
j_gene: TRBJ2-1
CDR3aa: CASSLGLLPPLYNEQFF
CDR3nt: TGTGCCAGCAGCCTGGGACTACTGCCTCCTTTGTACAATGAGCAGTTCTTC

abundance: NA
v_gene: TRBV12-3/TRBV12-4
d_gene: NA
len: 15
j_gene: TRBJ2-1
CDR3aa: CASSQPGLPYNEQFF
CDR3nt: TGTGCCAGCAGTCAACCGGGACTTCCCTACAATGAGCAGTTCTTC

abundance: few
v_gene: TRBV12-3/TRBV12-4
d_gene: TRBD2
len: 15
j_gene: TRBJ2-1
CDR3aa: CASSFYSGRRDEQFF
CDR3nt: TGTGCCAGCAGTTTTTATAGCGGGAGAAGGGATGAGCAGTTCTTC

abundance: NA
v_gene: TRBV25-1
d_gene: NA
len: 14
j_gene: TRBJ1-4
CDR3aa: CASSEGGVVEKLFF
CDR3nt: TGTGCCAGCAGTGAGGGAGGTGTCGTAGAAAAACTGTTTTTT

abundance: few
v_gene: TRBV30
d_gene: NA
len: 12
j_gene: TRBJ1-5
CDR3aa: CAWKGVNQPQHF
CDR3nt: TGTGCCTGGAAGGGCGTCAATCAGCCCCAGCATTTT

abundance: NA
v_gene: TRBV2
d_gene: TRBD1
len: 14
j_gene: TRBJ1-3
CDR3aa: CASTLQGTGNTIYF
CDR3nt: TGTGCCAGCACCTTACAGGGGACTGGAAACACCATATATTTT

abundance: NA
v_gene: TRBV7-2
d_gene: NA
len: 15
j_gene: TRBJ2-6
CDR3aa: CASRSQGNGANVLTF
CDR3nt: TGTGCCAGCAGGTCACAGGGAAATGGGGCCAACGTCCTGACTTTC

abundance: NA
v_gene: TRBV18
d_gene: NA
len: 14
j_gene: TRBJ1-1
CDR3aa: CASSRNMGGTEAFF
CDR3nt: TGTGCCAGCTCTCGAAACATGGGGGGTACTGAAGCTTTCTTT

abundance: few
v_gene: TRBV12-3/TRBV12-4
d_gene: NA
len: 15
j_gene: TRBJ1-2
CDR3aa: CASSFEGMGGYGYTF
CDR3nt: TGTGCCAGCAGTTTTGAGGGGATGGGAGGGTATGGCTACACCTTC